This TCR beta chain comes out of a study of T cell repertoires in cytomegalovirus infection. Unmatched junction bases numbered 7, after V lost 4 bases and J lost 6 bases. CDR1 and CDR2 from the germline V gene are MNHEY and SVGEGT. CDR3 length: 15 amino acids. TCRdb reprocessed the reads with MiXCR, giving one entry per CDR3 protein. This table has nearly 650,000 distinct CDR3 sequences, 24% appearing once. Points from the study as a whole: Of the TCR beta families, the public ones yielded a cumulative frequency that identified carriers of CMV plus the relevant HLA. Across the ex vivo response, the dominant clonotypes were HLA-C-restricted CMV-specific TCR beta clonotypes.

This clonotype showed up just a few times. Its cognate antigen is unknown. The sample taken for sequencing was CD8+ T cells from PBMCs. The source is a human donor in good health (CMV status not recorded). Some clones in this sample may be carry-over from other donors' samples. The genes are TRBV6-2 or TRBV6-3 and TRBJ1-5; 9 bases are shared with TRBD1. CDR3 sequence: CASSSNRGLGQPQHF. The CDR3 DNA is TGTGCCAGCAGTTCAAACAGGGGGCTGGGTCAGCCCCAGCATTTT.